This record covers a single TCR beta chain. The antigen is not known. The data originate from a study of identical twins. Overall study results and limits: Twins showed weaker excess sharing in their beta out-of-frame sequences. Twin-shared out-of-frame alpha sequences showed excess low generation probability.

TCRdb independently ran MiXCR on the 5' RACE reads; one entry per CDR3 protein. The sample consists of approximately 150,000 distinct CDR3 sequences, around 3.4% of them appearing once. The receptor comes from a man younger than 35 in good health. What was sequenced was memory T cells sorted from blood.

In DNA, the CDR3 is TGTGCCAGCAGCCAATCGTTCGTCGCTTCCTCCTACAATGAGCAGTTCTTC. Its translation: CASSQSFVASSYNEQFF. The chain employs TRBV16 and TRBJ2-1, with unresolved D. This CDR3 is 17 amino acids long. The V gene's germline CDR1 is KGHSY and CDR2 FQNENV. V was pared by 0 bases and J by 0 bases, with 12 bases between.